This is a list of T cell receptor beta chains from one sample in a study of shared clonotypes between healthy human individuals. Some clones are missing from TCRdb's copy, which holds only in-frame ones; the method was immunoSEQ multiplex PCR. This sample has hundreds of thousands of clones, with roughly four fifths found just once. Sequenced input: PBMCs. All receptors come from a woman aged 40-49 years in good health. Some clones in this sample may be carry-over from other donors' samples. Each CDR3 is given with its conserved first and last residue. The D gene is left open where the match is weak. For some rows the clone size is stated as once, few or many, or as a class when expanded; others skip it.

DNA | CDR3 | length | size | J | D | V
TGTGCCAGTAGTATGATGGCGGGACTGAGTGAGCAGTTCTTC | CASSMMAGLSEQFF | 14 | - | TRBJ2-1 | - | TRBV19
TGTGCCTGGAGTGTTAGTCATGGCTACACCTTC | CAWSVSHGYTF | 11 | - | TRBJ1-2 | - | TRBV30
TGTGCCAGCAGCTTAGCGCAGCGGGGCACAGATACGCAGTATTTT | CASSLAQRGTDTQYF | 15 | - | TRBJ2-3 | - | TRBV7-2
TGTGCCAGCAGCTTAGAGGCAGGTCGCGAGCAGTACTTC | CASSLEAGREQYF | 13 | - | TRBJ2-7 | - | TRBV7-3
TGTGCCAGCAGCTTAAATTACGAGCAGTACTTC | CASSLNYEQYF | 11 | few | TRBJ2-7 | - | TRBV7-9
TGTGCCAGCAGCTTGGGGTTAGGCGCCAATGAGCAGTTCTTC | CASSLGLGANEQFF | 14 | few | TRBJ2-1 | - | TRBV5-4
TGTGCCAGCACCGGACAGGGCTTCTATGAGCAGTTCTTC | CASTGQGFYEQFF | 13 | - | TRBJ2-1 | TRBD1 | TRBV25-1
TGTGCCAGCAGCTTAGTCACTTCCGGGGATGAGCAGTTCTTC | CASSLVTSGDEQFF | 14 | - | TRBJ2-1 | - | TRBV11-3
TGCGCCAGCAGCTGGGAAGCGGGAGTTGGGTACAATGAGCAGTTCTTC | CASSWEAGVGYNEQFF | 16 | - | TRBJ2-1 | TRBD2 | TRBV5-1
TGCGCCAGCAGCCCCCGGGACAGGAACATGAACACTGAAGCTTTCTTT | CASSPRDRNMNTEAFF | 16 | - | TRBJ1-1 | TRBD1 | TRBV5-1
TGTGCCAGCAGCCTTGTGGGGGGCTACGAGCAGTACTTC | CASSLVGGYEQYF | 13 | medium-sized | TRBJ2-7 | - | TRBV6-5
TGTGCCAGCAGTGTTCTTCAGGGGATCACAGATACGCAGTATTTT | CASSVLQGITDTQYF | 15 | few | TRBJ2-3 | - | TRBV2
TGTGCCAGCAGTCCCAATGGGGGGGAGCTGTTTTTT | CASSPNGGELFF | 12 | - | TRBJ2-2 | - | TRBV27
TGTGCCAGCAGTTTACGGGGTGGGCACAATGAGCAGTTCTTC | CASSLRGGHNEQFF | 14 | - | TRBJ2-1 | - | TRBV27
TGCAGCGTTGAAGGGGACTCCTCCTACGAGCAGTACTTC | CSVEGDSSYEQYF | 13 | - | TRBJ2-7 | - | TRBV29-1
TGTGCCAGCAGCACCTTGACAGTAAGCACAGATACGCAGTATTTT | CASSTLTVSTDTQYF | 15 | - | TRBJ2-3 | - | TRBV11-1
TGTGCCAGCAGTTTCCGTCGCTACGAGCAGTACTTC | CASSFRRYEQYF | 12 | - | TRBJ2-7 | - | TRBV28
TGTGCCAGCAGCTCGACTAGCGGCCCGCTCTACGAGCAGTACTTC | CASSSTSGPLYEQYF | 15 | - | TRBJ2-7 | TRBD2 | TRBV7-9
TGTGCCAGCAGCTTATCTAGCGTTTCCTACGAGCAGTACTTC | CASSLSSVSYEQYF | 14 | - | TRBJ2-7 | - | TRBV11-1
TGTGCCAGCAGGACTCCGGGACAGGGCGTCGAAAAACTGTTTTTT | CASRTPGQGVEKLFF | 15 | - | TRBJ1-4 | TRBD1 | TRBV28
TGCGCCAGCAGCCGGAGCGGGAGGGCAATGGACGAGCAGTACTTC | CASSRSGRAMDEQYF | 15 | once | TRBJ2-7 | TRBD2 | TRBV7-7
TGTGCCAGCAGTTTACCCCGGAGGAGACTAGCGGATTACGAGCGGTACTTC | CASSLPRRRLADYERYF | 17 | - | TRBJ2-7 | TRBD2 | TRBV28
TGTGCCAGCAGTTTATTTAATCAGCCCCAGCATTTT | CASSLFNQPQHF | 12 | - | TRBJ1-5 | - | TRBV28
TGTGCCAGCAGCTTATACCAGGTGAACACTGAAGCTTTCTTT | CASSLYQVNTEAFF | 14 | - | TRBJ1-1 | - | TRBV7-9
TGCAGCGTTGAAGCCCAATGGGGTCCGAATGAAAAACTGTTTTTT | CSVEAQWGPNEKLFF | 15 | - | TRBJ1-4 | - | TRBV29-1
TGTGCCAGCAGCTCGGGACAGGGGATGAACACTGAAGCTTTCTTT | CASSSGQGMNTEAFF | 15 | once | TRBJ1-1 | TRBD1 | TRBV7-9
TGCGCCAGCAGTTCGGTGAGCTCCTACAATGAGCAGTTCTTC | CASSSVSSYNEQFF | 14 | once | TRBJ2-1 | - | TRBV5-1
TGTGCCTCTGACGGGGGTGGTGAAAAACTGTTTTTT | CASDGGGEKLFF | 12 | once | TRBJ1-4 | - | TRBV30
TGTGCCAGCAGCTATTATTCCTTGTTAGGTGAAAAACTGTTTTTT | CASSYYSLLGEKLFF | 15 | - | TRBJ1-4 | - | TRBV5-8
TGTGCCAGCAGCTTAGACATAATGACGGGGAGAGAGACCCAGTACTTC | CASSLDIMTGRETQYF | 16 | once | TRBJ2-5 | - | TRBV11-3
TGTGCCAGCAGTTCGATGGGACTAGCGGGTTACGAGCAGTACTTC | CASSSMGLAGYEQYF | 15 | - | TRBJ2-7 | TRBD2 | TRBV27
TGTGCCAGTAGTACGAACCTTCGGACGGGGTATGGCTACACCTTC | CASSTNLRTGYGYTF | 15 | - | TRBJ1-2 | - | TRBV19
TGTGCCAGCACCCGCTCGGCTTCTGCCGGGGAGCTGTTTTTT | CASTRSASAGELFF | 14 | - | TRBJ2-2 | - | TRBV6-5
TGCAGCGTTGATCAGGGAGGGAACACCATATATTTT | CSVDQGGNTIYF | 12 | - | TRBJ1-3 | - | TRBV29-1
TGTGCCAGCTCACCACCGGGGCAGGAAAGGGGGACCCAGTACTTC | CASSPPGQERGTQYF | 15 | - | TRBJ2-5 | - | TRBV18
TGTGCCAGCAGCCCGAGACTAGCGGGGGGTAACAATGAGCAGTTCTTC | CASSPRLAGGNNEQFF | 16 | - | TRBJ2-1 | TRBD2 | TRBV7-2
TGTGCCAGCAGCTTTGACAGGGGATTCGTCTACGAGCAGTACTTC | CASSFDRGFVYEQYF | 15 | few | TRBJ2-7 | TRBD1 | TRBV5-4
TGCGCCAGCAGCCTTGACAGTCAACAGAGCCACTACGAGCAGTACTTC | CASSLDSQQSHYEQYF | 16 | - | TRBJ2-7 | - | TRBV5-1
TGCGCCAGCAGTGCTTTGAGGGTCAGGTATGAAGCTTTCTTT | CASSALRVRYEAFF | 14 | - | TRBJ1-1 | - | TRBV10-1
TGTGCCAGCAGCTTAAGCGCCGCAAACAGCGGGGAGCTGTTTTTT | CASSLSAANSGELFF | 15 | - | TRBJ2-2 | - | TRBV7-8
TGTGCCAGCAGCGTCCTCCCTGGGGCCAACGTCCTGACTTTC | CASSVLPGANVLTF | 14 | once | TRBJ2-6 | - | TRBV9
TGTGCCAGCGCTGACCTCATTAGCGGGAGCTCCTACGAGCAGTACTTC | CASADLISGSSYEQYF | 16 | - | TRBJ2-7 | TRBD2 | TRBV7-9
TGTGCCAGCCTACAGGGAACCTACGAGCAGTACTTC | CASLQGTYEQYF | 12 | - | TRBJ2-7 | - | TRBV28
TGTGCCAGCCTCCGAACCAACACCGGGGAGCTGTTTTTT | CASLRTNTGELFF | 13 | once | TRBJ2-2 | - | TRBV28
TGCGCCAGCAGCCGAGGGGGTACGGAGACCCAGTACTTC | CASSRGGTETQYF | 13 | - | TRBJ2-5 | - | TRBV4-3
TGTGCCAGCAGTGAACGCGCAGGGTGGAATACTGAAGCTTTCTTT | CASSERAGWNTEAFF | 15 | - | TRBJ1-1 | - | TRBV6-1
TGTGCCAGTACCCTACAGGGGGAATTTAACTATGGCTACACCTTC | CASTLQGEFNYGYTF | 15 | once | TRBJ1-2 | TRBD1 | TRBV19
TGTGCCAGCAGCTTTAACAGGGACAGCTACGAGCAGTACTTC | CASSFNRDSYEQYF | 14 | once | TRBJ2-7 | TRBD1 | TRBV7-3